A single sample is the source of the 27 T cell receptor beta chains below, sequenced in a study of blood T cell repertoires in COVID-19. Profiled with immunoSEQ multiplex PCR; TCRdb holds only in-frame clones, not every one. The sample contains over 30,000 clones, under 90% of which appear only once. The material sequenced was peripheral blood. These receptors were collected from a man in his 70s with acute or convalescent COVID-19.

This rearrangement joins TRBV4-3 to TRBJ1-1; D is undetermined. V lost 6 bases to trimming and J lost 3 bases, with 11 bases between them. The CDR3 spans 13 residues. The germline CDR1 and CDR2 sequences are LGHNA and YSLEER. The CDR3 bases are TGCGCCAGCAGTGGGCAGAGCTACACTGAAGCTTTCTTT. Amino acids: CASSGQSYTEAFF.

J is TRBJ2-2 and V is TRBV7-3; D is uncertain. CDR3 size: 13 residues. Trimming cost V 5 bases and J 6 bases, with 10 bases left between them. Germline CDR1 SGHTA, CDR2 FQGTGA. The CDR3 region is CASSLSSAGELFF. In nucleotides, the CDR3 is TGTGCCAGCAGCCTAAGCAGCGCCGGGGAGCTGTTTTTT.

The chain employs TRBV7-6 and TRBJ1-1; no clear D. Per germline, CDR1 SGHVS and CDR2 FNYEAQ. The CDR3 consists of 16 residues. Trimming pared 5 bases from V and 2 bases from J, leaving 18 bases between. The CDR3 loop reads CASSPSRGNRNTEAFF. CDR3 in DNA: TGTGCCAGCAGCCCGAGTAGAGGGAACCGAAACACTGAAGCTTTCTTT.

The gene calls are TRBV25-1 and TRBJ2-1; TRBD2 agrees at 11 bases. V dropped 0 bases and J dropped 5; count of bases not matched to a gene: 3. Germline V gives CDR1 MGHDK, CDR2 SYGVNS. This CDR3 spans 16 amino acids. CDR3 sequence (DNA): TGTGCCAGCAGTGAATATCCACTAGCGGGGGACAATGAGCAGTTCTTC. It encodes CASSEYPLAGDNEQFF.

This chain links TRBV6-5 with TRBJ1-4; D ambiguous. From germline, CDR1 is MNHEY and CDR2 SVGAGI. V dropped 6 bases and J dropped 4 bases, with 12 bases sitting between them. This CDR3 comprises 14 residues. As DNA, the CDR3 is TGTGCCAGCAGCCCCCCCGGGGATAATGAAAAACTGTTTTTT. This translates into CASSPPGDNEKLFF.

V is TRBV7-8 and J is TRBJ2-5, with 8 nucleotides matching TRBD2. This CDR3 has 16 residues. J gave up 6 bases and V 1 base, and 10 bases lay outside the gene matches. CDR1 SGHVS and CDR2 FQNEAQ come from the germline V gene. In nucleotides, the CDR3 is TGTGCCAGCAGCTTAGGCGGGACTAGGTATTCGCAGACCCAGTACTTC. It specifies CASSLGGTRYSQTQYF. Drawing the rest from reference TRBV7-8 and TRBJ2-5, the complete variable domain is GAGVSQSPRYKVAKRGQDVALRCDPISGHVSLFWYQQALGQGPEFLTYFQNEAQLDKSGLPSDRFFAERPEGSVSTLKIQRTQQEDSAVYLCASSLGGTRYSQTQYFGPGTRLLVL.

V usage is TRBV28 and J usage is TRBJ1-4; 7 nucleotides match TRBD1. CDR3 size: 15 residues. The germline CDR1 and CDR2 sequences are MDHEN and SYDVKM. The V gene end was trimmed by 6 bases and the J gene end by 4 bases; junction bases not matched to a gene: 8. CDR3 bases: TGTGCCAGCAGCCTTACGACAGGGATTAATGAAAAACTGTTTTTT. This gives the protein CASSLTTGINEKLFF. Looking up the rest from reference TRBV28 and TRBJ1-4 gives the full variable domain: DVKVTQSSRYLVKRTGEKVFLECVQDMDHENMFWYRQDPGLGLRLIYFSYDVKMKEKGDIPEGYSVSREKKERFSLILESASTNQTSMYLCASSLTTGINEKLFFGSGTQLSVL.

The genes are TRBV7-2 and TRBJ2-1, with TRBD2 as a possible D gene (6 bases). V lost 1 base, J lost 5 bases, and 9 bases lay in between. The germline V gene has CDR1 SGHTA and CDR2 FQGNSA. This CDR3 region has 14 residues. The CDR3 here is CASSLDPGDNEQFF. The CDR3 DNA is TGTGCCAGCAGCTTAGATCCGGGGGACAATGAGCAGTTCTTC.

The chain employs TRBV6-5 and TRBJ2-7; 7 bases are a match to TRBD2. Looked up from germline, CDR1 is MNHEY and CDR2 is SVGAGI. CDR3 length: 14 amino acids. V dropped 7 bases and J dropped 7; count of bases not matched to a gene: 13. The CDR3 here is CASTPDSTGGEQYF. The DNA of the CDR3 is TGTGCCAGCACCCCAGACTCCACCGGGGGGGAGCAGTACTTC.

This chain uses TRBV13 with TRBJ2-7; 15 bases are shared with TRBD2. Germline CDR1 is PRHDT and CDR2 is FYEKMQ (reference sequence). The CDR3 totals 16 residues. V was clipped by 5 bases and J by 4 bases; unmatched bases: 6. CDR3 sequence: CASSGRTSGRAYEQYF. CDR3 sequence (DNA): TGTGCCAGCAGCGGACGGACTAGCGGGAGGGCGTACGAGCAGTACTTC.

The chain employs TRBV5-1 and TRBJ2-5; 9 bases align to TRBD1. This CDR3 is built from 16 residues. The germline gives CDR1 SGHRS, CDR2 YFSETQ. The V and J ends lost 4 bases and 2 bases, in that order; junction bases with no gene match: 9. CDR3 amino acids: CASSPGTGFNQETQYF. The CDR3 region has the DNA TGCGCCAGCAGCCCCGGGACAGGGTTTAATCAAGAGACCCAGTACTTC.

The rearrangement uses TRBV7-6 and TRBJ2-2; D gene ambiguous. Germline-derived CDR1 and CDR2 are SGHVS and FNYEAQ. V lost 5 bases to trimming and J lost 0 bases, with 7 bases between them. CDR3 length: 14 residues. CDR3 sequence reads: CASSPVPNTGELFF. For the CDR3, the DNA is TGTGCCAGCAGCCCTGTTCCGAACACCGGGGAGCTGTTTTTT.

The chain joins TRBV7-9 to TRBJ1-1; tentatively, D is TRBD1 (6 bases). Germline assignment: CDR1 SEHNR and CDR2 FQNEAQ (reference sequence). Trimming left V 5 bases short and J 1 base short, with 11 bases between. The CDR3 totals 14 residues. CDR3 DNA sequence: TGTGCCAGCAGCCCCCCGACAGGGAACACTGAAGCTTTCTTT. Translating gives CASSPPTGNTEAFF.

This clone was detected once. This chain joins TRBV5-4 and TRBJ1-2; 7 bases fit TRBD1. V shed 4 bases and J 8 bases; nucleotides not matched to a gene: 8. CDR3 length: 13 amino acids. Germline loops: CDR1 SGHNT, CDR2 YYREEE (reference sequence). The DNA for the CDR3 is TGTGCCAGCAGCCTCACAGGGGCGGAGGGCTACACCTTC. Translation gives CASSLTGAEGYTF.

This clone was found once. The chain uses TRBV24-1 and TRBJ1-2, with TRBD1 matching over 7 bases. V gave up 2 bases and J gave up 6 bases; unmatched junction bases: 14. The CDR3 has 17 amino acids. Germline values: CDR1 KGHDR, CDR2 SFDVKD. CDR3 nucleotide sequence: TGTGCCACCAGTGATTCCCGGGACAGTGGACGAGGGGATGGCTACACCTTC. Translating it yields CATSDSRDSGRGDGYTF.

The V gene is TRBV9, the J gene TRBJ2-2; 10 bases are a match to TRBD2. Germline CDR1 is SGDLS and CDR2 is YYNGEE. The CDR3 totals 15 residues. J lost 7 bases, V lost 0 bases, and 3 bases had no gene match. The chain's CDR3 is CASSVASGRNGELFF. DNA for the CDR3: TGTGCCAGCAGCGTAGCTAGCGGGAGAAACGGGGAGCTGTTTTTT.

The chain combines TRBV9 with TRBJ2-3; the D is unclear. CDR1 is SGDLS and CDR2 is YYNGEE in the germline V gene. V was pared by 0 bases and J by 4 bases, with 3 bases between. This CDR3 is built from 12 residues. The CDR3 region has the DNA TGTGCCAGCAGCGTAGTCGCAGATACGCAGTATTTT. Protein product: CASSVVADTQYF.

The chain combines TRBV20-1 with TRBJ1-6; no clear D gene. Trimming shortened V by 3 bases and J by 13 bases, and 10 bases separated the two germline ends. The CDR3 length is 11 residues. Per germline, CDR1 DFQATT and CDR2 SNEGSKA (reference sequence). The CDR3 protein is CSARGSLPLHF. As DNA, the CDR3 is TGCAGTGCTAGGGGCTCGCTCCCCCTCCACTTT.

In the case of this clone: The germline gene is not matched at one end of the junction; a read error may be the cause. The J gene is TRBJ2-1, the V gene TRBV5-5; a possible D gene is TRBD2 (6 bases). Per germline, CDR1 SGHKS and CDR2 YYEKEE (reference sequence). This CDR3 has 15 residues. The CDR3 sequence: CANSLSGVSYNEQFF. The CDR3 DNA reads TGTGCCAACAGCTTATCGGGGGTCTCCTACAATGAGCAGTTCTTC.

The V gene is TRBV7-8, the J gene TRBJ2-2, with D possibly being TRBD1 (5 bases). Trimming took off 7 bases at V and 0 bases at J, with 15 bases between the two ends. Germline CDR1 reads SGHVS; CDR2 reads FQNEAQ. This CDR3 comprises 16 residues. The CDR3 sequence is CASTLGVLANTGELFF. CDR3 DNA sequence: TGTGCCAGCACCCTAGGGGTCCTCGCGAACACCGGGGAGCTGTTTTTT. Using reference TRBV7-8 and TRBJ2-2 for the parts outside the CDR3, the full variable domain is GAGVSQSPRYKVAKRGQDVALRCDPISGHVSLFWYQQALGQGPEFLTYFQNEAQLDKSGLPSDRFFAERPEGSVSTLKIQRTQQEDSAVYLCASTLGVLANTGELFFGEGSRLTVL.

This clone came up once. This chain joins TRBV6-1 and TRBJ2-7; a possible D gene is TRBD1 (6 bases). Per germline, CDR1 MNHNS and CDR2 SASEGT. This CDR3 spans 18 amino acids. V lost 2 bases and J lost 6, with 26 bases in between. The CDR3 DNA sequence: TGTGCCAGCAGTGAAAGGGGGTACGTAAGGCAGCTACAATCCGAGCAGTACTTC. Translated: CASSERGYVRQLQSEQYF.

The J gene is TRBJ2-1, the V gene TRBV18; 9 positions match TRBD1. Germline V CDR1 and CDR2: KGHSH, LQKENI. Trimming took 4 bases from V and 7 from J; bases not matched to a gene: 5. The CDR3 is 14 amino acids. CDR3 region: CASSQGTGYNEQFF. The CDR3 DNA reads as TGTGCCAGCTCACAAGGGACAGGGTATAATGAGCAGTTCTTC.

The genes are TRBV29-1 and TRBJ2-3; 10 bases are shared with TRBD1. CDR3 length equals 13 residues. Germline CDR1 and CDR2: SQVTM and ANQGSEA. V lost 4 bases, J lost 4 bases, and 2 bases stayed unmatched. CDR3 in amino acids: CSVATGGADTQYF. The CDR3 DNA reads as TGCAGCGTTGCGACAGGGGGCGCAGATACGCAGTATTTT.

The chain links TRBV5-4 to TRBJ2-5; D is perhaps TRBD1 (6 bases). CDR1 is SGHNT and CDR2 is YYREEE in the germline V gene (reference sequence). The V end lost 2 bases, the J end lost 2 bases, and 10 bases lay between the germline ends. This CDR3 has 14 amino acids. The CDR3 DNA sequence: TGTGCCAGCAGCTTACAGGGCGCACAAGAGACCCAGTACTTC. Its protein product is CASSLQGAQETQYF.

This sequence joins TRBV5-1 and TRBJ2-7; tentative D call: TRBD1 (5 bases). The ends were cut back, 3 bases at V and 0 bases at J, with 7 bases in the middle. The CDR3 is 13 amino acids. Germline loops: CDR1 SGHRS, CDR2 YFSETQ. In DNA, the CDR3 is TGCGCCAGCAGCTACGACAGCTCCTACGAGCAGTACTTC. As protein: CASSYDSSYEQYF.

The CDR3 region is CASSQEREGTQYF. The CDR3 DNA follows: TGTGCCAGCAGTCAGGAACGGGAGGGGACGCAGTATTTT. The chain employs TRBV2 and TRBJ2-3; 8 bases are shared with TRBD2. V was clipped by 5 bases and J by 9 bases; unmatched bases: 7. Germline values: CDR1 SNHLY, CDR2 FYNNEI. This CDR3 contains 13 residues.

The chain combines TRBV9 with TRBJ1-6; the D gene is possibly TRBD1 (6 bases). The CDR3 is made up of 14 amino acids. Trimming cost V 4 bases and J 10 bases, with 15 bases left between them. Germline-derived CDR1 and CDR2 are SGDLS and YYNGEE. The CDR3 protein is CASSPNQGSSPLHF. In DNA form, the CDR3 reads TGTGCCAGCAGCCCAAACCAGGGGAGCTCACCCCTCCACTTT.